The 18 T cell receptor beta chains below were found in one sample sequenced in a study of read filtering for tumor transcriptome and immune sequencing. From around 440 ng of RNA, a library with molecular barcoded alpha/delta and beta/gamma adaptors was made. TCRdb analysed the reads with MiXCR anew, one entry per CDR3 protein. Among tens of thousands of distinct CDR3 sequences listed, approximately 13% were seen once. Input material: a population of CD138-negative cells sorted from bone marrow. Receptors were obtained from a donor aged 40 or older with multiple myeloma.

This clonotype was observed at least ten times. The gene calls are TRBV28 and TRBJ2-3; 11 positions match TRBD2. Germline CDR1 MDHEN, CDR2 SYDVKM. The CDR3 is made up of 17 amino acids. V shed 6 bases and J 2 bases; nucleotides not matched to a gene: 10. The CDR3 is CASSSPLGLADTDTQYF. The DNA for the CDR3 is TGTGCCAGCAGCAGCCCCTTGGGACTAGCGGACACAGATACGCAGTATTTT.

Of note for this clonotype: Since a much larger clone is just one base distant, this may be a read error. V gene TRBV5-5 combines with J gene TRBJ2-1; TRBD1 or TRBD2 may be the D gene (5 bases each). Germline V gene lookup returns CDR1 SGHKS and CDR2 YYEKEE (reference sequence). Trimming removed 7 bases from V and 9 bases from J, with 14 bases in between. The CDR3 consists of 12 residues. DNA of the CDR3: TGTGCCAGCGGTTTACGAGGGACTGAGCAGTTCTTC. Protein product: CASGLRGTEQFF.

This clonotype was detected many times. This chain links TRBV7-6 with TRBJ1-5; D ambiguous. The CDR3 length is 13 residues. Between the trimmed V and J ends, which lost 6 bases and 5 bases, there was a span of 11 bases. CDR1 SGHVS and CDR2 FNYEAQ come from the germline V gene. The CDR3 region is CASSPRADQPQHF. The DNA of the CDR3 is TGTGCCAGCAGTCCGAGGGCGGATCAGCCCCAGCATTTT.

This clonotype appeared many times. The chain has TRBV29-1 and TRBJ2-1; TRBD2 might be the D (5 bases). The CDR3 is 11 amino acids. The V gene's germline CDR1 is SQVTM and CDR2 ANQGSEA. The V end lost 3 bases, the J end lost 6 bases, and 6 bases lay between the germline ends. CDR3 in DNA: TGCAGCGTTGACACTAGCAATGAGCAGTTCTTC. This gives the protein CSVDTSNEQFF.

A remark on this clonotype: One base away lies a much larger clone, so this may be a sequencing read error. In this CDR3 the conserved last residue, phenylalanine or tryptophan, is missing, so a read error is likely. This sequence joins TRBV12-3 or TRBV12-4 and TRBJ2-1; a possible D gene is TRBD2 (5 bases). This CDR3 is 13 amino acids long. V dropped 6 bases and J dropped 3 bases, with 9 bases sitting between them. DNA of the CDR3: TGTGCCAGCAGCCCCCGGGACTACAATGAGCAGTTCTGC. Translation gives CASSPRDYNEQFC.

This clonotype was observed a few times. This rearrangement joins TRBV3-1 to TRBJ1-3; no clear D gene. Trimming removed 1 base at V and 4 bases at J, with 11 bases between. Looked up from germline, CDR1 is LGHDT and CDR2 is YNNKEL (reference sequence). This CDR3 has 15 residues. CDR3 DNA: TGTGCCAGCAGCCAAGGGCAGGTTAAGGGAAACACCATATATTTT. Protein sequence: CASSQGQVKGNTIYF.

This clonotype occurred many times. The chain uses TRBV24-1 and TRBJ1-5; TRBD1 is a possible D gene (6 bases). Germline V CDR1 and CDR2: KGHDR, SFDVKD. This CDR3 is 15 amino acids long. The V and J ends lost 4 bases and 2 bases respectively, with 11 bases between them. The CDR3 region has the DNA TGTGCCACCAGTGAGGACAGTTTGGGCAATCAGCCCCAGCATTTT. The encoded protein is CATSEDSLGNQPQHF.

This clonotype was recorded at least ten times. The chain has TRBV7-3 and TRBJ2-3, with D possibly being TRBD2 (6 bases). The CDR3 sequence is 15 residues long. Germline V gives CDR1 SGHTA, CDR2 FQGTGA. V dropped 5 bases and J dropped 3 bases, with 15 bases sitting between them. The CDR3, as DNA: TGTGCCAGCAGCCCCCGCCATCGGGAGACAGATACGCAGTATTTT. This encodes CASSPRHRETDTQYF.

In regard to this clonotype: This may arise from a read error, as a much more abundant clone is one base away. The V gene is TRBV6-1, the J gene TRBJ2-1; either TRBD1 or TRBD2 may fit D (6 bases each). This CDR3 region has 16 residues. Germline V gives CDR1 MNHNS, CDR2 SASEGT. The CDR3 loop reads CASTPGGRESYDEQFF. The CDR3 region has the DNA TGTGCCAGCACTCCTGGGGGGCGGGAAAGCTACGATGAGCAGTTCTTC.

This clonotype has at least ten counts. The V and J genes are TRBV24-1 and TRBJ2-1; maybe TRBD1 (6 bases). This CDR3 has 13 residues. V was trimmed by 4 bases and J by 7 bases, leaving 10 bases between them. Germline CDR1 KGHDR, CDR2 SFDVKD. The CDR3 region is CATSEPRGNEQFF. The DNA for the CDR3 is TGTGCCACCAGTGAACCTAGGGGGAATGAGCAGTTCTTC.

This clonotype occurred many times. The J gene is TRBJ1-4, the V gene TRBV7-2; unclear D gene. The CDR3 spans 14 residues. V was cut by 5 bases and J by 5 bases, with 12 bases left in between. The germline V gene has CDR1 SGHTA and CDR2 FQGNSA. The CDR3 is CASSKDLGNEKLFF. Written as DNA, the CDR3 is TGTGCCAGCAGCAAGGACTTGGGGAATGAAAAACTGTTTTTT.

Details on this clonotype: A much larger clone differs by one base, so this may be a read error. The CDR3 loop is CATSRARSAQGTQYF. CDR3 bases: TGTGCCACCAGCAGAGCCCGGTCAGCCCAAGGGACCCAGTACTTC. The rearrangement links TRBV15 to TRBJ2-5; unclear D gene. CDR1 LNHNV and CDR2 YYDKDF come from the germline V gene (reference sequence). The CDR3 runs to 15 residues.

This clonotype occurred many times. V and J are TRBV20-1 and TRBJ2-1, with 13 bases identical to TRBD2. This CDR3 has 18 residues. V lost 2 bases to trimming and J lost 0 bases; unmatched junction nucleotides: 7. In germline, CDR1 is DFQATT, CDR2 SNEGSKA (reference sequence). The CDR3 sequence is CSARRTSGRGSSYNEQFF. The DNA for the CDR3 is TGCAGTGCTAGACGGACTAGCGGGAGAGGAAGCTCCTACAATGAGCAGTTCTTC.

In this sample, this clonotype turned up a few times. A read error may be the cause here, since a much bigger clone is one base away. CDR3 in DNA: TGTGCCAGCAGTCCCAACCCAGTCAACGCTCTCTTT. This encodes CASSPNPVNALF. This rearrangement joins TRBV12-3 or TRBV12-4 to TRBJ1-1; the D is unclear. The CDR3 loop spans 12 amino acids.

The V call is TRBV20-1, the J call TRBJ2-4, with TRBD2 identical over 7 bases. V lost 2 bases, J lost 5 bases, and 3 bases stayed unmatched. The CDR3 is made up of 13 amino acids. Germline loops: CDR1 DFQATT, CDR2 SNEGSKA (reference sequence). CDR3 sequence: CSARQLAENIQYF. In nucleotides, the CDR3 is TGCAGTGCTAGACAGCTAGCGGAAAACATTCAGTACTTC.

This clonotype was seen at least ten times. This chain uses TRBV20-1 with TRBJ2-1; 7 bases fit TRBD1. The CDR3 is made up of 14 amino acids. V was clipped by 0 bases and J by 7 bases; unmatched bases: 6. CDR1 and CDR2 (germline): DFQATT, SNEGSKA (reference sequence). CDR3 sequence: CSARELTRGNEQFF. CDR3 sequence (DNA): TGCAGTGCTAGAGAACTCACCAGGGGGAATGAGCAGTTCTTC.

This clonotype was recorded many times. CDR3 DNA: TGCAGTGCCCGATCGGCCCTCAATGAGCAGTTCTTC. Protein: CSARSALNEQFF. The rearrangement links TRBV20-1 to TRBJ2-1; the D is unclear. CDR3 size: 12 residues. Germline CDR1 reads DFQATT; CDR2 reads SNEGSKA (reference sequence). The V end was cut by 6 bases, the J end by 6 bases, with 12 bases between.

This clonotype was seen repeatedly, ten times or more. V usage is TRBV12-3 or TRBV12-4 and J usage is TRBJ2-7; D not resolved. The V gene lost 3 bases and the J gene lost 5 bases, with 11 bases spanning the gap. The CDR3 consists of 13 residues. The CDR3 DNA follows: TGTGCCAGCAGTTTTTCATCGGGTCACGAGCAGTACTTC. It encodes CASSFSSGHEQYF.